The next 24 T cell receptor beta chains were all read from a single sample in a study of cytomegalovirus exposure and HLA in healthy donors. The study ran its PCR with 60 Vbeta and 13 Jbeta primers. Assay used: immunoSEQ multiplex PCR; TCRdb lists only in-frame clones, some missing. The sample includes about 170,000 clones, approximately 67% of them seen just once. Sequences were obtained from PBMCs. The receptors come from a man between 40 and 49 years old in good health and CMV-seronegative.

The chain recombines TRBV19 with TRBJ2-7; 8 bases align to TRBD2. The V gene's germline CDR1 is LNHDA and CDR2 SQIVND (reference sequence). This CDR3 region has 13 residues. Trimming took 5 bases from V and 7 from J; bases not matched to a gene: 7. The CDR3 sequence: CASSPSGRREQYF. The CDR3 nucleotides are TGTGCCAGTAGTCCTAGCGGGCGGAGGGAGCAGTACTTC.

This clone has a handful of counts. This chain connects TRBV28 to TRBJ1-2; 9 bases are shared with TRBD1. V dropped 6 bases and J dropped 9; count of bases not matched to a gene: 11. This CDR3 contains 14 residues. Germline values: CDR1 MDHEN, CDR2 SYDVKM. CDR3 nucleotide sequence: TGTGCCAGCAGCCTCTTTGGACAGGGGATGAGCTACACCTTC. Encoded protein: CASSLFGQGMSYTF.

Comments on this clone: Other DNA variants within this sample encode the same CDR3. The chain links TRBV4-1 to TRBJ2-7, with 8 positions matching TRBD2. This CDR3 has 14 amino acids. In germline, CDR1 is MGHRA, CDR2 YSYEKL. The V gene end was trimmed by 3 bases and the J gene end by 2 bases; junction bases not matched to a gene: 3. CDR3: CASSQGLGAYEQYF. The DNA of the CDR3 is TGCGCCAGCAGCCAGGGACTAGGCGCCTACGAGCAGTACTTC.

This clone was seen only a few times. The chain carries TRBV2 and TRBJ1-1; D is undetermined. V was shortened by 5 bases and J by 4 bases, with 11 bases between the two germline ends. This CDR3 contains 13 residues. The germline CDR1 and CDR2 sequences are SNHLY and FYNNEI. The CDR3 sequence is CASSLSQVTEAFF. The CDR3 DNA is TGTGCCAGCAGTCTCAGTCAGGTCACTGAAGCTTTCTTT.

The table lists this clone with a few counts. The chain recombines TRBV9 with TRBJ2-3; 9 bases agree with TRBD2. The CDR3 sequence is 17 residues long. Germline CDR1 is SGDLS and CDR2 is YYNGEE. V lost 0 bases, J lost 6 bases, and 11 bases stayed unmatched. The CDR3 nucleotides read TGTGCCAGCAGCGTAGGGTTTTTAGCGGGGGCGGGGGATACGCAGTATTTT. Amino acids: CASSVGFLAGAGDTQYF.

This clone was seen only a few times. V and J are TRBV7-7 and TRBJ2-7; D unresolved. This CDR3 has 14 residues. V was trimmed by 4 bases and J by 1 base, leaving 11 bases between them. The germline V gene encodes CDR1 SSHAT and CDR2 FNYEAQ (reference sequence). In DNA, the CDR3 is TGTGCCAGCAGCTCATACCCGGAGTCCTACGAGCAGTACTTC. Translating it yields CASSSYPESYEQYF.

This clone appeared a few times. Written as DNA, the CDR3 is TGTGCCAGCACTGCGGGACTGACGGCCTACGAGCAGTACTTC. Translated: CASTAGLTAYEQYF. V usage is TRBV6-5 and J usage is TRBJ2-7; perhaps TRBD2 as D (6 bases). V dropped 7 bases and J dropped 2 bases, with 15 bases sitting between them. Germline values: CDR1 MNHEY, CDR2 SVGAGI. This CDR3 contains 14 residues.

The chain employs TRBV7-9 and TRBJ2-3; 9 bases agree with TRBD2. Germline lookup yields CDR1 SEHNR and CDR2 FQNEAQ (reference sequence). After removal of 4 bases from V and 2 bases from J, the junction contained 7 bases not matched to a gene. The CDR3 covers 16 residues. This chain's CDR3 is CASSSPRLAATDTQYF. CDR3 sequence (DNA): TGTGCCAGCAGCTCCCCCCGACTAGCGGCCACAGATACGCAGTATTTT.

This clone was picked up a small number of times. The V gene is TRBV7-2, the J gene TRBJ1-2; D ambiguous. This CDR3 region has 15 residues. Deletions cut 5 bases from V and 4 bases from J, with 17 bases between. Germline V CDR1 and CDR2: SGHTA, FQGNSA. CDR3 sequence reads: CASSPYRAAVYGYTF. The CDR3 nucleotides read TGTGCCAGCAGCCCGTACCGCGCCGCTGTCTATGGCTACACCTTC.

The rearrangement uses TRBV30 and TRBJ2-3; 7 nucleotides align to TRBD1. CDR3 length equals 13 residues. V shed 5 bases and J 4 bases; nucleotides not matched to a gene: 6. In germline, CDR1 is GTSNPN, CDR2 SVGIG (reference sequence). CDR3 bases: TGTGCCTGGGGTAGACAGGGTCCAGATACGCAGTATTTT. It encodes CAWGRQGPDTQYF. Variable domain in full (rest from reference TRBV30 and TRBJ2-3): SQTIHQWPATLVQPVGSPLSLECTVEGTSNPNLYWYRQAAGRGLQLLFYSVGIGQISSEVPQNLSASRPQDRQFILSSKKLLLSDSGFYLCAWGRQGPDTQYFGPGTRLTVL.

This sequence joins TRBV5-1 and TRBJ2-1; 9 nucleotides match TRBD1. The V and J ends lost 3 bases and 7 bases, in that order; junction bases with no gene match: 5. Germline V gene lookup returns CDR1 SGHRS and CDR2 YFSETQ. The CDR3 totals 14 residues. DNA for the CDR3: TGCGCCAGCAGCTGGGACAGGGCTTTTAATGAGCAGTTCTTC. Its translation is CASSWDRAFNEQFF.

The genes are TRBV5-1 and TRBJ2-5; TRBD2 might be the D (6 bases). The J call is uncertain, as TRBJ2-7 better fits the DNA end. The CDR3 has 14 amino acids. Germline values: CDR1 SGHRS, CDR2 YFSETQ. The DNA for the CDR3 is TGCGCCAGCACCAGGGATCGGGGGAGGTACGAGCAGTACTTC. Translation gives CASTRDRGRYEQYF.

V and J are TRBV15 and TRBJ2-7, with 7 bases aligning to TRBD2. V shed 1 base, J shed 2 bases, and the junction held 2 bases outside the gene matches. This CDR3 is built from 14 residues. CDR1 and CDR2 (germline): LNHNV, YYDKDF (reference sequence). CDR3 nucleotides: TGTGCCACCAGCAGAGGTCGGGGGGCCTACGAGCAGTACTTC. Protein: CATSRGRGAYEQYF.

The chain couples TRBV7-9 to TRBJ2-1; 9 bases line up with TRBD2. Germline loops: CDR1 SEHNR, CDR2 FQNEAQ (reference sequence). V lost 4 bases and J lost 6; bases outside the gene matches: 4. This CDR3 comprises 14 residues. The chain's CDR3 is CASSSEREVNEQFF. Written as DNA, the CDR3 is TGTGCCAGCAGCTCTGAGCGGGAGGTCAATGAGCAGTTCTTC. The whole variable domain, remainder taken from reference TRBV7-9 and TRBJ2-1, is DTGVSQNPRHKITKRGQNVTFRCDPISEHNRLYWYRQTLGQGPEFLTYFQNEAQLEKSRLLSDRFSAERPKGSFSTLEIQRTEQGDSAMYLCASSSEREVNEQFFGPGTRLTVL.

The chain uses TRBV18 and TRBJ2-7, with D perhaps TRBD2 (6 bases). The CDR3 spans 13 residues. V lost 3 bases and J lost 5, with 11 bases in between. Germline V gene sequence: CDR1 KGHSH, CDR2 LQKENI. CDR3 sequence (DNA): TGTGCCAGCTCACCGTCTGGGGGGAACGAGCAGTACTTC. This gives the protein CASSPSGGNEQYF.

The rearrangement joins TRBV7-2 to TRBJ2-3; 12 nucleotides line up with TRBD2. With 1 base clipped from V and 4 bases from J, the junction kept 3 bases outside the gene matches. Germline V gene sequence: CDR1 SGHTA, CDR2 FQGNSA. The CDR3 has 16 residues. The CDR3 here is CASSLGLAGAADTQYF. For the CDR3, the DNA is TGTGCCAGCAGCTTAGGACTAGCGGGAGCGGCAGATACGCAGTATTTT.

V usage is TRBV30 and J usage is TRBJ2-3; no clear D gene. The CDR3 runs to 17 residues. Germline V gene data show CDR1 as GTSNPN and CDR2 as SVGIG (reference sequence). Trimming pared 4 bases from V and 1 base from J, leaving 21 bases between. The CDR3 bases are TGTGCCTGGAATCAGGAAAGGCGTCTCGGTGGCACAGATACGCAGTATTTT. It codes for CAWNQERRLGGTDTQYF.

V is TRBV18 and J is TRBJ2-3; D unresolved. Trimming shortened V by 3 bases and J by 2 bases, and 18 bases separated the two germline ends. CDR3 length: 17 residues. The V gene's germline CDR1 is KGHSH and CDR2 LQKENI. Written as DNA, the CDR3 is TGTGCCAGCTCACCGCCACGGTCAGGTCCTTCCACAGATACGCAGTATTTT. It codes for CASSPPRSGPSTDTQYF.

The rearrangement joins TRBV2 to TRBJ2-1; 10 bases fit TRBD1. The CDR3 contains 15 residues. CDR1 is SNHLY and CDR2 is FYNNEI in the germline V gene. J lost 1 base, V lost 7 bases, and 4 bases had no gene match. This CDR3 is CASMPDRGSYNEQFF. The CDR3 DNA is TGTGCCAGCATGCCGGACAGGGGGTCCTACAATGAGCAGTTCTTC.

The table lists this clone with a few counts. Other DNA sequences in this sample translate to the same CDR3. The chain is built from TRBV6-1 and TRBJ1-6, with D possibly being TRBD1 (6 bases). V was pared by 2 bases and J by 7 bases, with 9 bases between. The CDR3 has 14 amino acids. Germline loops: CDR1 MNHNS, CDR2 SASEGT. The CDR3 DNA is TGTGCCAGCAGTGAATTACAGGGCAATTCACCCCTCCACTTT. Translation gives CASSELQGNSPLHF.

CDR3 DNA sequence: TGCAGCGTGGCCGGGACTAGCGGCCACGAGCAGTACTTC. Protein: CSVAGTSGHEQYF. The V and J genes are TRBV29-1 and TRBJ2-7; 11 bases map to TRBD2. Germline assignment: CDR1 SQVTM and CDR2 ANQGSEA. The CDR3 runs 13 residues. V dropped 6 bases and J dropped 5; count of bases not matched to a gene: 6.

This sequence joins TRBV6-5 and TRBJ1-1; 7 nucleotides align to TRBD1. V gave up 10 bases and J gave up 5 bases; unmatched junction bases: 10. This CDR3 comprises 13 residues. CDR1 is MNHEY and CDR2 is SVGAGI in the germline V gene. The CDR3 protein is CATNLLQGTEAFF. In nucleotides, the CDR3 is TGTGCCACCAACCTATTACAGGGGACTGAAGCTTTCTTT.

The chain links TRBV7-3 to TRBJ2-7; 8 nucleotides match TRBD1. The length of the CDR3 is 14 residues. The germline gives CDR1 SGHTA, CDR2 FQGTGA. The J segment lost 2 bases and the V segment lost 5 bases, leaving 5 bases of the junction unmatched. The CDR3 bases are TGTGCCAGCAGCCCAGGACAGGGTGCCTACGAGCAGTACTTC. This sequence encodes CASSPGQGAYEQYF.

The gene calls are TRBV5-1 and TRBJ2-7; TRBD1 is a possible D gene (6 bases). This CDR3 is 14 amino acids long. V lost 5 bases to trimming and J lost 2 bases, with 14 bases between them. Looked up from germline, CDR1 is SGHRS and CDR2 is YFSETQ. This CDR3 reads CASRGQGGPYEQYF. CDR3 coding DNA: TGCGCCAGCAGAGGACAAGGGGGTCCCTACGAGCAGTACTTC.